Reported below is one TCR beta chain. Only a few counts were recorded for this clonotype. Its antigen remains unidentified. Base-call qualities are not available, and no considerably larger clone is one nucleotide away. At the junction V is shortened by 5 bases and J by 2 bases; bases outside the gene matches: 6. The germline V gene (reference sequence) yields DFQATT for CDR1 and SNEGSKA for CDR2. Taken from cysteine to phenylalanine, the CDR3 has 13 residues. The only DNA kept is the CDR3, 39 bases in frame from the first base. The TCR beta CDR3 regions were amplified from RNA transcripts. For the first round of RT-PCR on the TCR CDR3, the HTBI primer set was used together with the Qiagen OneStep RT-PCR kit. A second multiplex PCR round built the libraries, followed by size selection and purification. The libraries were sequenced on an Illumina HiSeq2000 using paired-end 100 bp reads. Regarding the original processing steps: SOAPnuke was used to process the raw data, removing reads that contained adapters or uncalled bases, had a mean Phred below 15, or lacked an exact match to the constant primer or identifier. COPE v1.2.5 was used to merge the high-quality paired reads, and each unique nucleotide sequence was defined as a clonotype. MiTCR v1.1 was used to align the clonotypes against IMGT TRBV, TRBD and TRBJ reference segments. Only V-J combinations with frequency above 0.0001, covering about 99% of repertoires, were analysed. The TCS score was defined as F50 (clonal expansion) divided by E x V (chaos), with BLOSUM62-based TCRdist calculated between CDR3 peptides within each V-J. Welch's t-statistics and random forest reduced just over 500 V-J features to roughly 13, which were used in a naive Bayes classifier (R e1071). Using fastp at Q25 and MiXCR, TCRdb reprocessed the public reads and kept productive beta chains. Each record represents a unique CDR3 protein, reported with the most common genes and DNA among its rows. The V and J calls were not made by the authors but by TCRdb's processing. This sample gives approximately 690,000 distinct CDR3 sequences in total; less than 25% of them show up just once. Over 30% of the sample rests with the top ten.

The sample is drawn from a study of T cells in Graves' hyperthyroidism and ophthalmopathy (dated by TCRdb to the late 2010s). Background for the entire study: Peripheral blood samples were taken at the time of initial diagnosis, prior to any treatment. To identify TCR V-J signatures that set the groups apart, the researchers used a discovery cohort of more than 95 patients, made up of 40 to 45 with Graves' ophthalmopathy and around 58 with stable Graves' hyperthyroidism. Prospective prediction of ophthalmopathy was tested in an independent validation cohort consisting of some 18 hyperthyroidism patients and approximately 16 patients who later progressed to ophthalmopathy. The 100 or so discovery patients were randomly divided into training and test sets at a 7:3 ratio. The study also compared thyroid tissue and blood T-cell repertoires from 5 to 7 Graves' hyperthyroidism patients. Following sampling, methimazole starting at 30 mg daily was given to hyperthyroidism patients, and high-dose intravenous methylprednisolone was given to ophthalmopathy patients. TCR Vbeta CDR3 sequencing of 120 to 150 peripheral blood samples (approximately 44 ophthalmopathy, about 74 hyperthyroidism and around 17 progressor patients) is reported in the paper.

In the ophthalmopathy patients, disease was moderately to severely active, with a Clinical Activity Score of 3 or more, a NOSPECS grade of 4 or more, and a duration of less than 3 months. Any patient with an uncontrolled infection, another autoimmune disease, pregnancy or lactation was excluded. Diagnoses were established on the basis of clinical symptoms, serum thyroxine and TRAb, thyroid ultrasound, and orbital computed tomography. Ficoll-Paque density gradient centrifugation was used to isolate PBMCs from approximately 11 ml of fresh peripheral blood. Total RNA was extracted using Trizol reagent, and RNA quality was assessed on an Agilent 2100 Bioanalyzer. Here is what the overall study found, with its caveats: Sample size was not statistically predetermined, and blinding of investigators to group allocation was not performed. In validation, progression to ophthalmopathy was predicted by the model with about 70% sensitivity and just over 72% specificity, a median of about 6 months before onset. Most expanded thyroid clonotypes (frequency above 0.001) were also detected in blood, a finding suggesting that blood repertoires may reflect thyroid immune responses. A 13 V-J signature model separated ophthalmopathy from stable hyperthyroidism, with 87.88% sensitivity and about 81% specificity in cross-validation and 80%/75% in testing.

The chain is assembled from TRBV20-1 and TRBJ2-7; TRBD2 agrees with 7 junctional bases. What was sequenced was blood. The TCR comes from a man aged 30 to 39 with Graves' ophthalmopathy. The DNA is TGCAGTGCTCAAACTAGCGCCGCCTACGAGCAGTACTTC. It is translated as CSAQTSAAYEQYF.